The 11 T cell receptor beta chains below all came from one sample that was sequenced in a study of T cell repertoires in cytomegalovirus infection. Via MiXCR, TCRdb re-called the reads, giving one row per CDR3 protein. The sample records fewer than 700,000 distinct CDR3 sequences, roughly 26% being singletons. Sequences were obtained from CD8+ T cells from PBMCs. The receptors originated from a human donor in good health (CMV status not recorded). Some clones in this sample may be carry-over from other donors' samples.

In this sample, this clonotype turned up many times. The gene calls are TRBV7-8 and TRBJ1-4; maybe TRBD1 (5 bases). This CDR3 region has 15 residues. V was pared by 0 bases and J by 6 bases, with 11 bases between. Germline V gene data show CDR1 as SGHVS and CDR2 as FQNEAQ. The chain's CDR3 is CASSLAQGDDEKLFF. The CDR3 nucleotides read TGTGCCAGCAGCTTAGCCCAGGGAGATGATGAAAAACTGTTTTTT.

This clonotype was detected only a few times. Written as DNA, the CDR3 is TGTGCCAGCAGTTATCGCCCGGACAGGGGTCTCGAGCAGTACTTC. Translated: CASSYRPDRGLEQYF. The genes are TRBV6-6 and TRBJ2-7; 9 bases line up with TRBD1. The CDR3 sequence is 15 residues long. Germline V gene lookup returns CDR1 MNHNY and CDR2 SVGAGI (reference sequence). V shed 3 bases and J 6 bases; nucleotides not matched to a gene: 9.

The DNA for the CDR3 is TGTGCCAGCAGTCGCAGGGGAAGGGCCTACGAGCAGTACGTC. Protein: CASSRRGRAYEQYV. The chain employs TRBV6-2 or TRBV6-3 and TRBJ2-7, with D perhaps matching TRBD1 (6 bases). The CDR3 contains 14 residues. V was clipped by 5 bases and J by 2 bases, with 13 bases between them. CDR1 and CDR2 (germline): MNHEY, SVGEGT.

This clonotype was picked up a small number of times. V and J are TRBV6-1 and TRBJ1-1, with D hard to call. The CDR3 sequence is 14 residues long. The V gene lost 6 bases and the J gene lost 6 bases, with 17 bases spanning the gap. CDR1 is MNHNS and CDR2 is SASEGT in the germline V gene. The CDR3 DNA follows: TGTGCCAGCAGCATATTCCGGACGAATCCTGAAGCTTTCTTT. It yields the protein CASSIFRTNPEAFF.

This clonotype was counted at least ten times. This rearrangement joins TRBV4-2 to TRBJ1-3; no firm D call. This CDR3 is built from 17 residues. In germline, CDR1 is LGHNA, CDR2 YNFKEQ. V lost 1 base and J 4 bases, leaving 17 bases between the germline ends. The CDR3 region has the DNA TGTGCCAGCAGCCAAGGGGTGTCCCGGTACCCCGGAAACACCATATATTTT. This sequence encodes CASSQGVSRYPGNTIYF.

The chain combines TRBV11-1 with TRBJ2-2; TRBD1 might be the D (6 bases). The CDR3 totals 14 residues. Trimming shortened V by 6 bases and J by 0 bases, and 8 bases separated the two germline ends. Germline CDR1 SGHAT, CDR2 FQDESV (reference sequence). Written as DNA, the CDR3 is TGTGCCAGCAGGGACAGATCGAACACCGGGGAGCTGTTTTTT. Translating it yields CASRDRSNTGELFF.

The chain has TRBV12-3 or TRBV12-4 and TRBJ1-6, with no clear D. The V and J ends lost 5 bases and 8 bases respectively, with 10 bases between them. The CDR3 is made up of 13 amino acids. CDR3 sequence: CASSHMAYSPLHF. The CDR3 DNA sequence: TGTGCCAGCAGTCACATGGCCTATTCACCCCTCCACTTT.

In this sample, this clonotype turned up a few times. This chain uses TRBV2 with TRBJ1-1; D gene ambiguous. The germline gives CDR1 SNHLY, CDR2 FYNNEI. The V and J ends lost 7 bases and 4 bases respectively, with 19 bases between them. This CDR3 region has 15 residues. The DNA for the CDR3 is TGTGCCAGCATAACGGAACTAAGTGGAGGCACTGAAGCTTTCTTT. Protein: CASITELSGGTEAFF.

This clonotype was counted a few times. The chain employs TRBV12-3 or TRBV12-4 and TRBJ1-1; D uncertain. Trimming removed 3 bases at V and 7 bases at J, with 12 bases between. The CDR3 loop spans 13 amino acids. CDR3 bases: TGTGCCAGCAGTTTGGACCCACAGTTTGAAGCTTTCTTT. The encoded protein is CASSLDPQFEAFF.

This sequence joins TRBV7-2 and TRBJ2-2; D is perhaps TRBD1 (6 bases). From germline, CDR1 is SGHTA and CDR2 FQGNSA. This CDR3 comprises 16 residues. Deletions cut 2 bases from V and 7 bases from J, with 17 bases between. For the CDR3, the DNA is TGTGCCAGCAGCTTACGGGACCCTGAAGGGGGCGGGGAGCTGTTTTTT. Amino acids: CASSLRDPEGGGELFF.

This clonotype was seen a handful of times. CDR3 in DNA: TGTGCCAGCAGTTTTTCAGGGGACGGCTACGAGCAGTACTTC. Encoded protein: CASSFSGDGYEQYF. This rearrangement joins TRBV12-3 or TRBV12-4 to TRBJ2-7, with D possibly TRBD1 on 6 matching bases. The CDR3 extends over 14 amino acids. V was trimmed by 3 bases and J by 3 bases, leaving 12 bases between them.